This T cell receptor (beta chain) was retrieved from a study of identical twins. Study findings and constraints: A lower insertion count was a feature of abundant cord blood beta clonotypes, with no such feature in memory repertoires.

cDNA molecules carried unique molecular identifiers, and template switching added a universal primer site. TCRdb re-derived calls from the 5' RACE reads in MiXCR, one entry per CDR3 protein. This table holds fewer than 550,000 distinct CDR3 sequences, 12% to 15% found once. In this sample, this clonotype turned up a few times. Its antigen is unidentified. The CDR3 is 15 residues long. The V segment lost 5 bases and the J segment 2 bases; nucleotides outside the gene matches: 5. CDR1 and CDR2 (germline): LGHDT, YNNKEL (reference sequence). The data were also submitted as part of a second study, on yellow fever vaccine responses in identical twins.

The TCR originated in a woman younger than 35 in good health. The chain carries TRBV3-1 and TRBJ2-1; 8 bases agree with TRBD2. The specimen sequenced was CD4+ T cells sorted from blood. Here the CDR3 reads CASSSPGLAYNEQFF. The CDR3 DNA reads TGTGCCAGCAGCTCGCCGGGACTAGCCTACAATGAGCAGTTCTTC.